The 27 T cell receptor beta chains below were found in one sample sequenced in a study of Tregs in tolerant kidney transplant recipients. Sequenced by immunoSEQ multiplex PCR; TCRdb stores in-frame clones only, minus some. The table shows approximately 93,000 clones, with 93% occurring only once. Sequences were derived from CD4+ T cells from blood, sampled before the transplant. The receptors come from a human donor who received a combined kidney and bone marrow transplant.

The gene calls are TRBV7-2 and TRBJ2-1; D is possibly TRBD2 (5 bases). V gave up 7 bases and J gave up 4 bases, with 17 bases separating them. The CDR3 extends over 15 amino acids. Germline V gene data show CDR1 as SGHTA and CDR2 as FQGNSA. The CDR3 region is CASTRTRFVYNEQFF. In DNA form, the CDR3 reads TGTGCCAGCACCCGAACTAGGTTCGTATACAATGAGCAGTTCTTC.

In this sample, this clone turned up a few times. This rearrangement joins TRBV7-9 to TRBJ1-1, with a tentative D call TRBD1 (5 bases). V was shortened by 7 bases and J by 4 bases, with 13 bases between the two germline ends. The CDR3 runs 13 residues. Germline V gene lookup returns CDR1 SEHNR and CDR2 FQNEAQ (reference sequence). The DNA for the CDR3 is TGTGCCAGCACCTTGAGGACACTCACTGAAGCTTTCTTT. Translated, it gives CASTLRTLTEAFF.

The chain uses TRBV5-4 and TRBJ2-7, with D perhaps TRBD1 (5 bases). The germline V gene has CDR1 SGHNT and CDR2 YYREEE (reference sequence). V lost 0 bases and J 5 bases, leaving 9 bases between the germline ends. CDR3 length: 13 amino acids. In DNA form, the CDR3 reads TGTGCCAGCAGCTTGGCAGGGATCCACGAGCAGTACTTC. Amino acids: CASSLAGIHEQYF.

In regard to this clone: Other nucleotide sequences in the sample specify the same CDR3. V and J are TRBV19 and TRBJ1-4; D remains unclear. The ends were cut back, 3 bases at V and 0 bases at J, with 8 bases in the middle. The CDR3 is made up of 15 amino acids. CDR1 and CDR2 from the germline V gene are LNHDA and SQIVND (reference sequence). CDR3 coding DNA: TGTGCCAGTAGTATCTCGGTTGCAACTAATGAAAAACTGTTTTTT. Amino acid sequence: CASSISVATNEKLFF. The full variable domain, in which reference TRBV19 and TRBJ1-4 provide the parts outside the CDR3, is DGGITQSPKYLFRKEGQNVTLSCEQNLNHDAMYWYRQDPGQGLRLIYYSQIVNDFQKGDIAEGYSVSREKKESFPLTVTSAQKNPTAFYLCASSISVATNEKLFFGSGTQLSVL.

The chain carries TRBV7-9 and TRBJ2-2, with D unresolved. The CDR3 spans 15 residues. V lost 0 bases to trimming and J lost 1 base, with 6 bases between them. Germline V lookup: CDR1 SEHNR, CDR2 FQNEAQ (reference sequence). Here the CDR3 reads CASSLASRNTGELFF. CDR3 coding DNA: TGTGCCAGCAGCTTAGCCTCCAGGAACACCGGGGAGCTGTTTTTT.

J is TRBJ1-3 and V is TRBV6-1; D may be TRBD1 (5 bases). There are 16 residues in the CDR3. CDR1 MNHNS and CDR2 SASEGT come from the germline V gene. The V end lost 3 bases, the J end lost 7 bases, and 19 bases lay between the germline ends. CDR3 sequence: CASSDRRGEARNTIYF. The CDR3 nucleotides are TGTGCCAGCAGTGATAGGAGGGGAGAGGCTAGGAACACCATATATTTT.

This chain links TRBV15 with TRBJ2-7, with TRBD2 identical over 9 bases. The CDR3 covers 15 residues. Germline trimming cut 3 bases from V and 2 bases from J; bases unmatched to any gene: 5. CDR1 is LNHNV and CDR2 is YYDKDF in the germline V gene (reference sequence). DNA of the CDR3: TGTGCCACCAGCAGGAAGCGGGAGGTCACCTACGAGCAGTACTTC. Translation: CATSRKREVTYEQYF.

J is TRBJ2-1 and V is TRBV5-4, with a possible D match to TRBD2 (5 bases). Trimming removed 3 bases from V and 3 bases from J, with 19 bases in between. Looked up from germline, CDR1 is SGHNT and CDR2 is YYREEE (reference sequence). The CDR3 length is 17 residues. This CDR3 is CASSSGRGAVLYNEQFF. Written as DNA, the CDR3 is TGTGCCAGCAGCTCCGGACGAGGAGCGGTCCTCTACAATGAGCAGTTCTTC.

J is TRBJ1-6 and V is TRBV6-1; the D gene is possibly TRBD1 (5 bases). The germline V and J ends were trimmed by 2 bases and 9 bases, with 17 bases remaining between them. Germline values: CDR1 MNHNS, CDR2 SASEGT. The CDR3 runs 16 residues. The CDR3, as DNA: TGTGCCAGCAGTGAATCTGACGCAGGGCTGGGTTCACCCCTCCACTTT. Residues: CASSESDAGLGSPLHF.

The chain employs TRBV5-6 and TRBJ1-2; TRBD1 matches at 8 bases. V was pared by 2 bases and J by 14 bases, with 8 bases of the junction left unmatched. This CDR3 contains 12 residues. Germline CDR1 SGHDT, CDR2 YYEEEE. The CDR3 reads CASSLRQGAGTF. The CDR3 region has the DNA TGTGCCAGCAGCTTACGGCAGGGGGCGGGAACCTTC.

The genes are TRBV9 and TRBJ2-3, with D uncertain. The germline gives CDR1 SGDLS, CDR2 YYNGEE. The CDR3 is 14 residues long. The ends were cut back, 4 bases at V and 0 bases at J, with 9 bases in the middle. CDR3 loop: CASSFRLSTDTQYF. In DNA form, the CDR3 reads TGTGCCAGCAGCTTCAGGTTGAGCACAGATACGCAGTATTTT.

The J gene is TRBJ2-3, the V gene TRBV5-1, with D perhaps TRBD2 (5 bases). Trimming stripped 0 bases from V and 9 bases from J, with 23 bases between. From germline, CDR1 is SGHRS and CDR2 YFSETQ. The CDR3 extends over 17 amino acids. The CDR3 DNA is TGCGCCAGCAGCTTGGGGATTCCCGGACGAAGAGGGTGGACGCAGTATTTT. This codes for CASSLGIPGRRGWTQYF.

Comment on this clone: Other DNA sequences in this sample translate to the same CDR3. This chain links TRBV7-9 with TRBJ1-6, with TRBD1 matching over 7 bases. The germline V gene has CDR1 SEHNR and CDR2 FQNEAQ (reference sequence). This CDR3 spans 16 amino acids. The V gene end was trimmed by 8 bases and the J gene end by 0 bases; junction bases not matched to a gene: 7. The CDR3 is CASGSPGGSYNSPLHF. The CDR3 DNA sequence: TGTGCCAGCGGTTCCCCAGGGGGCTCCTATAATTCACCCCTCCACTTT. Drawing the rest from reference TRBV7-9 and TRBJ1-6, the complete variable domain is DTGVSQNPRHKITKRGQNVTFRCDPISEHNRLYWYRQTLGQGPEFLTYFQNEAQLEKSRLLSDRFSAERPKGSFSTLEIQRTEQGDSAMYLCASGSPGGSYNSPLHFGNGTRLTVT.

The V and J genes are TRBV2 and TRBJ2-1, with TRBD2 identical over 13 bases. After removal of 6 bases from V and 10 bases from J, the junction contained 9 bases not matched to a gene. The CDR3 contains 15 residues. Per germline, CDR1 SNHLY and CDR2 FYNNEI. The CDR3, as DNA: TGTGCCAGCAGCCACGGACTAGCGGGGGAGCGAGAGCAGTTCTTC. Amino acids: CASSHGLAGEREQFF.

This clone was found once. One end of the junction varies from germline; a read error may be responsible. This sample also contains other DNA sequences that code for the same CDR3. This CDR3 reads CASSMGYRAPYEQYF. The CDR3 nucleotides are TGCGCCAGTAGTATGGGGTACAGGGCCCCTTACGAGCAGTACTTC. V is TRBV19 and J is TRBJ2-7; maybe TRBD1 (6 bases). Looked up from germline, CDR1 is LNHDA and CDR2 is SQIVND (reference sequence). This CDR3 has 15 amino acids.

V is TRBV7-3 and J is TRBJ2-1, with D possibly being TRBD1 (6 bases). Germline-derived CDR1 and CDR2 are SGHTA and FQGTGA. V dropped 4 bases and J dropped 3 bases, with 10 bases sitting between them. The CDR3 is 14 amino acids. The CDR3 sequence is CASSSQGLYNEQFF. Here the CDR3 DNA reads TGTGCCAGCAGCTCACAGGGTCTCTACAATGAGCAGTTCTTC.

The V gene is TRBV4-3, the J gene TRBJ2-5; a weak D match, TRBD2 (6 bases). V lost 3 bases and J 4 bases, leaving 12 bases between the germline ends. The CDR3 has 14 amino acids. The germline gives CDR1 LGHNA, CDR2 YSLEER. In nucleotides, the CDR3 is TGCGCCAGCAGCCAGGAGGCGGGGAGAGAGACCCAGTACTTC. Its protein product is CASSQEAGRETQYF.

The chain combines TRBV7-2 with TRBJ1-2; a weak D match, TRBD1 (6 bases). Trimming removed 1 base at V and 8 bases at J, with 14 bases between. The CDR3 runs to 14 residues. Germline V CDR1 and CDR2: SGHTA, FQGNSA. CDR3 protein: CASSLVGGGEGYTF. The CDR3 DNA follows: TGTGCCAGCAGCTTAGTAGGGGGAGGGGAGGGCTACACCTTC.

The V gene is TRBV19, the J gene TRBJ1-2; perhaps TRBD1 as D (5 bases). The V and J ends lost 3 bases and 5 bases respectively, with 13 bases between them. This CDR3 has 14 amino acids. Germline CDR1 reads LNHDA; CDR2 reads SQIVND (reference sequence). The CDR3 is CASSMSRALYGYTF. CDR3 in DNA: TGTGCCAGTAGTATGAGCAGGGCCCTTTATGGCTACACCTTC.

The chain combines TRBV28 with TRBJ1-4; D gene ambiguous. The CDR3 extends over 14 amino acids. The V and J ends lost 7 bases and 2 bases respectively, with 11 bases between them. The germline V gene has CDR1 MDHEN and CDR2 SYDVKM. The CDR3 loop is CASTLGVTNEKLFF. For the CDR3, the DNA is TGTGCCAGCACCCTCGGGGTCACTAATGAAAAACTGTTTTTT.

Concerning this clone: One junction end disagrees with the germline gene, perhaps due to a read error. V gene TRBV7-2 combines with J gene TRBJ2-7; D is perhaps TRBD2 (6 bases). Germline V CDR1 and CDR2: SGHTA, FQGNSA. This CDR3 comprises 11 residues. The CDR3 here is CASSSGGLFSF. In nucleotides, the CDR3 is TGTGCCAGCAGCTCCGGGGGACTTTTTAGCTTC.

The V and J genes are TRBV2 and TRBJ2-3; D perhaps matches TRBD2 (5 bases). CDR1 and CDR2 (germline): SNHLY, FYNNEI. The CDR3 consists of 15 residues. The germline V and J ends were trimmed by 3 bases and 1 base, with 11 bases remaining between them. CDR3 protein: CASSEDWRGTDTQYF. CDR3 sequence (DNA): TGTGCCAGCAGTGAGGACTGGCGGGGCACAGATACGCAGTATTTT.

The chain employs TRBV10-3 and TRBJ2-5, with 9 bases identical to TRBD2. The CDR3 extends over 13 amino acids. The V segment lost 9 bases and the J segment 5 bases; nucleotides outside the gene matches: 7. Germline-derived CDR1 and CDR2 are ENHRY and SYGVKD. The CDR3 nucleotides read TGTGCCATTTCCTCTAGCGGGGACGAGACCCAGTACTTC. This translates into CAISSSGDETQYF.

The chain combines TRBV28 with TRBJ2-2, with D hard to call. CDR1 is MDHEN and CDR2 is SYDVKM in the germline V gene. This CDR3 region has 16 residues. The ends were cut back, 3 bases at V and 1 base at J, with 12 bases in the middle. CDR3 nucleotide sequence: TGTGCCAGCAGTTTTTCGCTTAGAGGGAACACCGGGGAGCTGTTTTTT. Protein sequence: CASSFSLRGNTGELFF.

This CDR3 is CASSDSWREGDNEQFF. The CDR3 nucleotides are TGTGCCAGCAGTGACTCTTGGCGGGAGGGGGACAATGAGCAGTTCTTC. The chain has TRBV6-4 and TRBJ2-1; 9 nucleotides line up with TRBD2. This CDR3 comprises 16 residues. V shed 0 bases and J 5 bases; nucleotides not matched to a gene: 5. In germline, CDR1 is MRHNA, CDR2 SNTAGT.

Here the CDR3 DNA reads TGTGCCTGGAAGCTTTCGGGGACACAGGAGGCTTTCTTT. Translated, it gives CAWKLSGTQEAFF. The chain is built from TRBV30 and TRBJ1-1, with D perhaps TRBD1 (6 bases). The V gene's germline CDR1 is GTSNPN and CDR2 SVGIG (reference sequence). The CDR3 runs to 13 residues. With 4 bases removed from V and 11 bases from J, the gap between germline ends came to 20 bases.

The sample holds one count of this clone. The V and J genes are TRBV6-5 and TRBJ2-5, with 10 nucleotides matching TRBD2. Germline V lookup: CDR1 MNHEY, CDR2 SVGAGI. CDR3 length: 16 residues. V lost 0 bases, J lost 7 bases, and 8 bases stayed unmatched. Written as DNA, the CDR3 is TGTGCCAGCAGTTACTCCTCAACTAGCGGGGATGGGACCCAGTACTTC. This codes for CASSYSSTSGDGTQYF.